This T cell receptor beta chain was recorded in a study of tumor and adjacent non-tumor tissue in lung cancer (dated by TCRdb to the late 2010s). With respect to the entire study: Patients with adenocarcinoma (approximately 11), squamous cell carcinoma (2) and small cell lung cancer (1) were included in the cohort. The approximately 15 patients were aged about 30 to 76 years, included about 10 men and 5 women, and had TNM stage I to III disease. Sequencing produced 130,000,000 or so productive TCRbeta reads in total, an average of approximately 4.2 million reads per sample. The study compared bulk TCRbeta repertoires between lung tumor tissue and matched distant non-tumor lung tissue from over 13 lung cancer patients. TCRbeta CDR3 sequencing was performed on about 29 paired specimens, with one tumor sample and one normal lung sample collected per patient. On the study overall, not on this receptor specifically: Significantly higher TCR diversity (inverse Simpson) was observed in tumor tissue than in normal lung tissue (around 450 vs 150, P = 0.0075, Mann-Whitney U test). Neither the sequencing platform nor unique molecular identifiers are mentioned in the methods. TCR diversity was significantly higher in younger patients, and higher tumor TCR diversity was associated with shorter overall and disease-free survival. Peripheral blood was not sequenced, so blood TCRbeta repertoires in these lung cancer patients were not examined. The top 100 clones accounted for a significantly larger cumulative portion of the repertoire in normal lung than in tumor tissue. Only around 16 patients were in the cohort, and the authors stated that larger samples and more detailed clinical data are needed.

RNA was extracted from bulk unsorted tissue and checked for quality with a NanoDrop ND-1000 and an Agilent 2100. Newly diagnosed lung cancer patients without prior chemotherapy who had been admitted for thoracic surgery in China between August and November 2014 were enrolled as donors. Anyone who had undergone radiotherapy or chemotherapy before, or who had another cancer at the same time, was left out of the study. Surgical tissue pieces of about 1-2.1 cm3 were preserved in RNAlater solution and were kept at -80 degrees C until use. This clonotype has a handful of counts. This clone's antigen is unknown. A read error may explain this, as a much larger clone is one base away. Library prep was done by multiplex PCR. TCRdb shows the sequencer as Illumina HiSeq 2500. TCRbeta libraries were constructed through three rounds of nested PCR with primers (Table S4) according to protocols adapted from ARM-PCR. Before sequencing, PCR products in the 200-500 bp range were cut out of the gel and cleaned up using the QIAquick gel extraction kit. Regarding the original processing steps: Reads were cleaned with Trimmomatic, merged with FLASH into complete CDR3 sequences, and assigned to V(D)J germline segments with MiTCR. Clonal diversity was computed as the inverse Simpson's index with VDJtools. Productive reads were defined as in-frame sequences without a premature stop codon. TCRdb trimmed public reads at Q25 via fastp, called clones via MiXCR and kept in-frame beta chains. CDR3 protein sequences are deduplicated, and each keeps its most common genes and DNA. These V and J calls rely on TCRdb rather than the paper's analysis. The sample data list approximately 120,000 distinct CDR3 sequences, and around 80% of these were observed just once. Together, the top ten hold 35% to 40% of the sample.

CDR1 and CDR2, per the germline V gene, are LGHNA and YSLEER. A distance of 21 bases separates the germline ends of V and J, which lose 9 bases and 4 bases respectively. The cysteine opens and the phenylalanine closes a CDR3 of 15 amino acids. Of the read, only the CDR3 DNA is kept; its 45 bases are in frame from base 1. This clonotype was sampled from a woman aged 55-70 years with non-small cell lung cancer. Sequencing input: lung tumor tissue. The chain is made from TRBV4-3 and TRBJ1-2; TRBD1 might be the D gene, on 5 matching bases. The CDR3 sequence is CASNTVGGEGYGYTF. The DNA sequence follows: TGCGCCAGTAATACGGTCGGGGGTGAGGGCTATGGCTACACCTTC.